What follows are 14 T cell receptor beta chains derived from one specimen sequenced in a study of cytomegalovirus exposure and HLA in healthy donors. 13 Jbeta primers and 60 Vbeta primers were used for the PCR. Sequenced by immunoSEQ multiplex PCR; TCRdb stores in-frame clones only, minus some. The data hold some 190,000 clones, with over 80% observed a single time. The sequenced material came from PBMCs. The origin of the receptors is a man between 40 and 49 years old in good health and CMV-seronegative.

The chain is built from TRBV28 and TRBJ1-2; D may be TRBD1 (6 bases). V was pared by 2 bases and J by 4 bases, with 8 bases between. CDR3 length: 13 residues. Germline assignment: CDR1 MDHEN and CDR2 SYDVKM. The CDR3 DNA reads as TGTGCCAGCAGTTTAACAGGGACCTATGGCTACACCTTC. As protein: CASSLTGTYGYTF.

The V and J genes are TRBV7-6 and TRBJ2-1; 7 bases match TRBD1. J lost 7 bases, V lost 6 bases, and 9 bases had no gene match. CDR1 and CDR2 from the germline V gene are SGHVS and FNYEAQ. The CDR3 sequence is 14 residues long. CDR3 in amino acids: CASSLQTGVNEQFF. In DNA, the CDR3 is TGTGCCAGCAGTTTACAAACAGGGGTGAATGAGCAGTTCTTC.

This clone was recorded a few times. The V call is TRBV6-4, the J call TRBJ1-2, with 7 bases fitting TRBD1. Germline CDR1 reads MRHNA; CDR2 reads SNTAGT. CDR3 length: 14 residues. After removal of 2 bases from V and 4 bases from J, the junction contained 4 bases not matched to a gene. CDR3 nucleotide sequence: TGTGCCAGCAGTGACACAGGGGAAGGCTATGGCTACACCTTC. The encoded protein is CASSDTGEGYGYTF.

The chain joins TRBV18 to TRBJ2-3; 7 positions agree with TRBD2. Germline CDR1 and CDR2: KGHSH and LQKENI. V was clipped by 3 bases and J by 2 bases; unmatched bases: 5. This CDR3 has 15 amino acids. CDR3: CASSPGRGVTDTQYF. CDR3 nucleotides: TGTGCCAGCTCACCGGGACGGGGGGTCACAGATACGCAGTATTTT.

The chain combines TRBV6-5 with TRBJ2-6; no clear D. Between the trimmed V and J ends, which lost 4 bases and 0 bases, there was a span of 7 bases. CDR3 length: 15 residues. The V gene's germline CDR1 is MNHEY and CDR2 SVGAGI. CDR3 region: CASSSFSSGANVLTF. For the CDR3, the DNA is TGTGCCAGCAGTTCTTTCAGCTCTGGGGCCAACGTCCTGACTTTC.

The rearrangement joins TRBV11-3 to TRBJ2-3; 9 nucleotides align to TRBD2. CDR1 SGHNT and CDR2 YENEEA come from the germline V gene. The CDR3 is 17 residues long. V shed 5 bases and J 3 bases; nucleotides not matched to a gene: 12. In DNA, the CDR3 is TGTGCCAGCAGCCCAGGGATCGCGGGGGGGAAAACAGATACGCAGTATTTT. The encoded protein is CASSPGIAGGKTDTQYF.

The sample holds a few counts of this clone. The rearrangement uses TRBV19 and TRBJ1-4, with D possibly matching TRBD1 (5 bases). CDR3 size: 13 residues. Germline CDR1 reads LNHDA; CDR2 reads SQIVND (reference sequence). Trimming shortened V by 4 bases and J by 8 bases, and 11 bases separated the two germline ends. CDR3 sequence reads: CASSTQGNEKLFF. The CDR3 bases are TGTGCCAGTAGTACGCAGGGAAACGAAAAACTGTTTTTT.

The rearrangement joins TRBV19 to TRBJ2-3; TRBD2 agrees at 11 bases. From germline, CDR1 is LNHDA and CDR2 SQIVND (reference sequence). Trimming removed 3 bases from V and 0 bases from J; junction bases left unmatched: 2. The CDR3 runs to 16 residues. CDR3 region: CASSMLAGGSTDTQYF. CDR3 nucleotides: TGTGCCAGTAGTATGCTAGCGGGGGGAAGCACAGATACGCAGTATTTT.

The chain joins TRBV7-9 to TRBJ1-3; D may be TRBD1 (5 bases). The CDR3 has 14 amino acids. The V gene's germline CDR1 is SEHNR and CDR2 FQNEAQ (reference sequence). The V gene lost 3 bases and the J gene lost 4 bases, with 10 bases spanning the gap. The CDR3 DNA is TGTGCCAGCAGCTTCCCAGGGTTAGGAAACACCATATATTTT. Translated: CASSFPGLGNTIYF.

A single count supports this clone. V usage is TRBV11-2 and J usage is TRBJ1-4; 7 bases map to TRBD1. V shed 5 bases and J 3 bases; nucleotides not matched to a gene: 9. The CDR3 covers 16 residues. CDR1 and CDR2 from the germline V gene are SGHAT and FQNNGV. CDR3 sequence (DNA): TGTGCCAGCAGCCGCAGGTCGGGACAGTCTAATGAAAAACTGTTTTTT. Its protein is CASSRRSGQSNEKLFF.

The rearrangement joins TRBV2 to TRBJ1-5; D is possibly TRBD1 (5 bases). Germline V gene lookup returns CDR1 SNHLY and CDR2 FYNNEI. This CDR3 is 14 amino acids long. Trimming took 7 bases from V and 9 from J, leaving 19 bases between them. This chain's CDR3 is CASTPGHREGPQHF. DNA for the CDR3: TGTGCCAGCACCCCTGGACACCGGGAGGGGCCCCAGCATTTT. Supplemented by reference TRBV2 and TRBJ1-5, the full variable domain reads EPEVTQTPSHQVTQMGQEVILRCVPISNHLYFYWYRQILGQKVEFLVSFYNNEISEKSEIFDDQFSVERPDGSNFTLKIRSTKLEDSAMYFCASTPGHREGPQHFGDGTRLSIL.

The V call is TRBV25-1, the J call TRBJ2-5; TRBD1 matches 9 bases. This CDR3 region has 16 residues. After removal of 6 bases from V and 5 bases from J, the junction contained 13 bases not matched to a gene. From germline, CDR1 is MGHDK and CDR2 SYGVNS. CDR3 loop: CASSGEGDRDRETQYF. In DNA form, the CDR3 reads TGTGCCAGCAGCGGAGAGGGGGACAGGGATAGGGAGACCCAGTACTTC.

The chain is built from TRBV30 and TRBJ2-3; D is unresolved. Per germline, CDR1 GTSNPN and CDR2 SVGIG (reference sequence). V lost 0 bases, J lost 6 bases, and 7 bases lay in between. This CDR3 contains 12 residues. The CDR3 DNA sequence: TGTGCCTGGAGTGTACTTTTGGATACGCAGTATTTT. Translation: CAWSVLLDTQYF. The entire variable domain, with the rest obtained from reference TRBV30 and TRBJ2-3, is as follows: SQTIHQWPATLVQPVGSPLSLECTVEGTSNPNLYWYRQAAGRGLQLLFYSVGIGQISSEVPQNLSASRPQDRQFILSSKKLLLSDSGFYLCAWSVLLDTQYFGPGTRLTVL.

This clone was counted only a few times. This chain connects TRBV5-1 to TRBJ2-3, with TRBD2 identical over 7 bases. V shed 0 bases and J 2 bases; nucleotides not matched to a gene: 3. The CDR3 runs to 15 residues. Germline CDR1 and CDR2: SGHRS and YFSETQ. The CDR3, as DNA: TGCGCCAGCAGCTTGGTGGGGGGGATCACAGATACGCAGTATTTT. It specifies CASSLVGGITDTQYF.